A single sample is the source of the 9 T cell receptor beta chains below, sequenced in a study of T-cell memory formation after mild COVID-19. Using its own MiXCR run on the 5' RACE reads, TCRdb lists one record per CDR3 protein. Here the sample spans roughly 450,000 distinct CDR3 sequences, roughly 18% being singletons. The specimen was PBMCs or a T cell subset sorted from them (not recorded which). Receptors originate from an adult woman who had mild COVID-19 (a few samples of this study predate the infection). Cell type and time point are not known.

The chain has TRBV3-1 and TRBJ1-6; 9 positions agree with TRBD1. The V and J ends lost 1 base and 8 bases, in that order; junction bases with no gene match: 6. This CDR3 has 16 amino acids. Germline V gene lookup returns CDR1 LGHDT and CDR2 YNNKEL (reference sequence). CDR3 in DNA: TGTGCCAGCAGCCAAGGGTCCGGGACAGGGTATTCACCCCTCCACTTT. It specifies CASSQGSGTGYSPLHF.

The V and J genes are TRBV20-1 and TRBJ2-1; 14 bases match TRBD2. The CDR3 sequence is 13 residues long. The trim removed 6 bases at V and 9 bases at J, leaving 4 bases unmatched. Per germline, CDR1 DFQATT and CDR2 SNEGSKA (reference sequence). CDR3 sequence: CSATGLAGVEQFF. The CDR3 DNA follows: TGCAGTGCCACGGGACTAGCGGGGGTTGAGCAGTTCTTC.

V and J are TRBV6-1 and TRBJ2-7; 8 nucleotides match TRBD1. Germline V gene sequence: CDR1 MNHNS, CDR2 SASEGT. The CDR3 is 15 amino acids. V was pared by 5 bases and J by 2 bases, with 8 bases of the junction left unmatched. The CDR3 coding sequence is TGTGCCAGCAGTTATCCGGGACAGGACACCTACGAGCAGTACTTC. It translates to CASSYPGQDTYEQYF.

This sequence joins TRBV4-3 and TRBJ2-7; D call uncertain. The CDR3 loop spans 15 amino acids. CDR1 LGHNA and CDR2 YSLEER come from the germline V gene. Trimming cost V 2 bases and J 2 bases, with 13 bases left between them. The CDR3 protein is CASSQLFTDTYEQYF. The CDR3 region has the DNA TGCGCCAGCAGCCAACTTTTTACGGATACCTACGAGCAGTACTTC.

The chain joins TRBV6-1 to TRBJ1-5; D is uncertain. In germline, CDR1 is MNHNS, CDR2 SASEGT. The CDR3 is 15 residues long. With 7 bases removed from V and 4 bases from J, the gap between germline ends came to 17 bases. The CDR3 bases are TGTGCCAGCACCCCGGGGTCCGGATCGAATCAGCCCCAGCATTTT. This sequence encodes CASTPGSGSNQPQHF.

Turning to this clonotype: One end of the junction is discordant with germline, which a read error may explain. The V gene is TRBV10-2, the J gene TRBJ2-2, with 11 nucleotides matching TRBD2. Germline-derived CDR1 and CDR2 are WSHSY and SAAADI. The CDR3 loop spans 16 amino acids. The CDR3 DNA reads TGCGCCAGCAGTGAGTCCGGACTAGCGGGCACCGGGGAGCTGATTTTT. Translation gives CASSESGLAGTGELIF.

DNA for the CDR3: TGTGCCACCAGTGATTCGCTCCGTAAAGGAGGACACTACGAGCAGTACTTC. Protein: CATSDSLRKGGHYEQYF. The V call is TRBV24-1, the J call TRBJ2-7; either TRBD1 or TRBD2 may supply D (5 bases each). The CDR3 runs 17 residues. Germline V gene sequence: CDR1 KGHDR, CDR2 SFDVKD. Trimming took 2 bases from V and 3 from J, leaving 19 bases between them.

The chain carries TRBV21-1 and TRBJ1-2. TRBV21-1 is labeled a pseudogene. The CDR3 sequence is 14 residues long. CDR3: CASSKFHSNYGYTF. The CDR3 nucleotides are TGTGCCAGCAGCAAATTCCACTCGAACTATGGCTACACCTTC.

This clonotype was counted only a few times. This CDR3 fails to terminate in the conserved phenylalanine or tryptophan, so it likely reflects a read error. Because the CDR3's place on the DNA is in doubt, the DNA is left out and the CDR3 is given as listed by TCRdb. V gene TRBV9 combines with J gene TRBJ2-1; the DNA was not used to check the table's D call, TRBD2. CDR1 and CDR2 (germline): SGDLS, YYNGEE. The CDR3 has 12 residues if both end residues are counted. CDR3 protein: CASSETSGGRPL.